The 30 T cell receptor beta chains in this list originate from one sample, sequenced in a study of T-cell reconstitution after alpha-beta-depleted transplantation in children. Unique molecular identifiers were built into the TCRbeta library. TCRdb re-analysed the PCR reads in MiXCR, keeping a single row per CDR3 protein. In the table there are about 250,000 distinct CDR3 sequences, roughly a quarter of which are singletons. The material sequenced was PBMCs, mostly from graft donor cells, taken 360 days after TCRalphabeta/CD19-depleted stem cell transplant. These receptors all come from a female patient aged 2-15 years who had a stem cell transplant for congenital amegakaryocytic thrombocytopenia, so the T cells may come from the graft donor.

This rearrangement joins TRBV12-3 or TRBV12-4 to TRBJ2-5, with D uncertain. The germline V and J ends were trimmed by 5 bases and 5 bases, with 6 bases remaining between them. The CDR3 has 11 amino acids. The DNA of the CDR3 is TGTGCCAGCAGTATTCGGGAGACCCAGTACTTC. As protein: CASSIRETQYF.

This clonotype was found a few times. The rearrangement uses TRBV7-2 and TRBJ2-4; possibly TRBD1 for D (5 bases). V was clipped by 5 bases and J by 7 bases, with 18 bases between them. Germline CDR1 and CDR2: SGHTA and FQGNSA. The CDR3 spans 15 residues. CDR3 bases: TGTGCCAGCAGCGTCCCTCGGAAAAAGGGGAACATTCAGTACTTC. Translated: CASSVPRKKGNIQYF.

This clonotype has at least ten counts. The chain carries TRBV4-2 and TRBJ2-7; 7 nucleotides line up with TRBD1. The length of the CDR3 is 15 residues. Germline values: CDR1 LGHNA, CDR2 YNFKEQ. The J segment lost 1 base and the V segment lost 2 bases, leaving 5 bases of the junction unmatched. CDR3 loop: CASSQPNRGSYEQYF. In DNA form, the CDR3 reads TGTGCCAGCAGCCAACCAAACAGGGGTTCCTACGAGCAGTACTTC.

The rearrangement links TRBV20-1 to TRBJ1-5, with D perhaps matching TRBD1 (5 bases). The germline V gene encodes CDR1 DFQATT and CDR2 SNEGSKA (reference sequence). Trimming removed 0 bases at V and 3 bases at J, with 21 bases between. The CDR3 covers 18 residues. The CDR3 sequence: CSARDGIFGANLNQPQHF. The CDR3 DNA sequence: TGCAGTGCTAGAGATGGGATATTTGGGGCAAACCTCAATCAGCCCCAGCATTTT.

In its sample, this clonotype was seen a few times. CDR3 sequence reads: CASSQRVAANTGELFF. In DNA, the CDR3 is TGTGCCAGCAGCCAGCGCGTGGCGGCGAACACCGGGGAGCTGTTTTTT. This sequence joins TRBV9 and TRBJ2-2, with D unresolved. The CDR3 has 16 residues. The germline V and J ends were trimmed by 4 bases and 0 bases, with 13 bases remaining between them. The germline V gene encodes CDR1 SGDLS and CDR2 YYNGEE.

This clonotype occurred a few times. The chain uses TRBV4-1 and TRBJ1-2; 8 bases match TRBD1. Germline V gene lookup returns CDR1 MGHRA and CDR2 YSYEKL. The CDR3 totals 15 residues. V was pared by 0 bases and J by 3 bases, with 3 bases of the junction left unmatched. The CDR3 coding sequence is TGCGCCAGCAGCCAAGACCGGACAGGGTACTATGGCTACACCTTC. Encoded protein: CASSQDRTGYYGYTF.

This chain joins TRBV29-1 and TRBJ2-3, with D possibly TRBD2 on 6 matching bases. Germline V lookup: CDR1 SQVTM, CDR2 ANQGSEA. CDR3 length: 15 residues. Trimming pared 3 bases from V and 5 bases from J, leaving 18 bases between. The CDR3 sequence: CSVDDIADAEDTQYF. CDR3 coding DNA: TGCAGCGTTGACGATATAGCGGACGCAGAAGATACGCAGTATTTT.

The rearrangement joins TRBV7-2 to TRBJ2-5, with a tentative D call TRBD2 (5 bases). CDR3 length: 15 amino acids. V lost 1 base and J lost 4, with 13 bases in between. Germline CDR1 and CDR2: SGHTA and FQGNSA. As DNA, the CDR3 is TGTGCCAGCAGCTTAGGAGGGCGGGTAGGAGAGACCCAGTACTTC. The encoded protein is CASSLGGRVGETQYF.

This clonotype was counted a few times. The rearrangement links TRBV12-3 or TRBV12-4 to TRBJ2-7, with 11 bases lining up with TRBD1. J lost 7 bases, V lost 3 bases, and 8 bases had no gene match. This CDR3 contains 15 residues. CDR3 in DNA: TGTGCCAGCAGTTTCCGAGGGACAGGGGGAGGGGAGCAGTACTTC. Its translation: CASSFRGTGGGEQYF.

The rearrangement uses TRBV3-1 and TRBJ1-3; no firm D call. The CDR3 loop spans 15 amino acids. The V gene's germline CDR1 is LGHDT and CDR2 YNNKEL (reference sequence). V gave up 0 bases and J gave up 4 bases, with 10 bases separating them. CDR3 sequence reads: CASSQDLVGGNTIYF. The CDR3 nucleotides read TGTGCCAGCAGCCAAGACCTAGTTGGGGGAAACACCATATATTTT.

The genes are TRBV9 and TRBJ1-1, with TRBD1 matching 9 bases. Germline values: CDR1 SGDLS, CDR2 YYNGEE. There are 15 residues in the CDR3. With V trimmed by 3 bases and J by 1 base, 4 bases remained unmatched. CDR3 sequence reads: CASSAQTGGNTEAFF. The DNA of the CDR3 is TGTGCCAGCAGCGCCCAGACAGGGGGGAACACTGAAGCTTTCTTT.

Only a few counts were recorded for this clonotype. This chain's CDR3 is CSAKRVLGDISPLHF. The CDR3 DNA reads as TGCAGTGCTAAAAGAGTGTTGGGAGATATTTCACCCCTCCACTTT. The chain combines TRBV20-1 with TRBJ1-6; D remains ambiguous. Germline V CDR1 and CDR2: DFQATT, SNEGSKA (reference sequence). Trimming pared 4 bases from V and 9 bases from J, leaving 19 bases between. CDR3 length: 15 amino acids.

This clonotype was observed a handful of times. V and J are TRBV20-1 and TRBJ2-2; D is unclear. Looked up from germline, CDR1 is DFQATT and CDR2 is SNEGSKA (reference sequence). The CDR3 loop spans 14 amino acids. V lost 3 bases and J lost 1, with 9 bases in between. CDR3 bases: TGCAGTGCTAGCTGGTTCTTGAACACCGGGGAGCTGTTTTTT. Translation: CSASWFLNTGELFF.

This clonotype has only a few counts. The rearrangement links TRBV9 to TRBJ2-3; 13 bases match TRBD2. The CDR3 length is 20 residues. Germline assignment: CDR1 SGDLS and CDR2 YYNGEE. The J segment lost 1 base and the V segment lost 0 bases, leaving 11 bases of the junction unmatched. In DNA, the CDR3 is TGTGCCAGCAGCGTAGCCCCGAGGACTAGCGGGGGTCGGGGCACAGATACGCAGTATTTT. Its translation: CASSVAPRTSGGRGTDTQYF.

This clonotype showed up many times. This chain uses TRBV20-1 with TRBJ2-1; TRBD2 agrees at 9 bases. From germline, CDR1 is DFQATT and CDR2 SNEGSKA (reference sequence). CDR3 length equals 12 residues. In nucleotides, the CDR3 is TGCAGCCCGACTAGCGGACTGACTGAGCAGTTCTTC. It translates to CSPTSGLTEQFF.

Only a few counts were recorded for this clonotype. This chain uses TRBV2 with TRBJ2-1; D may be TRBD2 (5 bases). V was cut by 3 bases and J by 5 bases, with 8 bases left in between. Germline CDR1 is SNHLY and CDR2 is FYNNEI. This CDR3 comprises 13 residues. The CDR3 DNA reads TGTGCCAGCAGTGAGTGGCGGGACAATGAGCAGTTCTTC. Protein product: CASSEWRDNEQFF.

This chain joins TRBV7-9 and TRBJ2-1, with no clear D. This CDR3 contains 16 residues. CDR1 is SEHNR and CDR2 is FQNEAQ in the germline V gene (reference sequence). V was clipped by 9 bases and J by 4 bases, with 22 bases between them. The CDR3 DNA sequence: TGTGCCAGTTCTTCCACCCGGCGGCAACGATACAATGAGCAGTTCTTC. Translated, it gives CASSSTRRQRYNEQFF. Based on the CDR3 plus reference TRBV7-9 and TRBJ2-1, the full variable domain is DTGVSQNPRHKITKRGQNVTFRCDPISEHNRLYWYRQTLGQGPEFLTYFQNEAQLEKSRLLSDRFSAERPKGSFSTLEIQRTEQGDSAMYLCASSSTRRQRYNEQFFGPGTRLTVL.

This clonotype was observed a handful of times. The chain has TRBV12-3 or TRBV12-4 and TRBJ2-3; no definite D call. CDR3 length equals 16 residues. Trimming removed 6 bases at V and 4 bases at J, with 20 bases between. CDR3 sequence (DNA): TGTGCCAGCAGCCCTACGGCCCCGTTACGCCCAGATACGCAGTATTTT. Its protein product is CASSPTAPLRPDTQYF.

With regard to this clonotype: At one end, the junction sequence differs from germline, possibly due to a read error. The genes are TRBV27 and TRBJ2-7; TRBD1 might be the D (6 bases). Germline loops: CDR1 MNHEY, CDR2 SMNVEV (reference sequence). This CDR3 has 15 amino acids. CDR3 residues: CTSSGIRDTNYEQYF. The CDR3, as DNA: TGCACCAGCAGTGGAATCCGGGACACAAACTACGAGCAGTACTTC.

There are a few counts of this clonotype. The CDR3, as DNA: TGTGCCAGCAGCCAAACGCTAGTTGGCTTCCTCGAGCAGTACTTC. This sequence encodes CASSQTLVGFLEQYF. This chain links TRBV3-1 with TRBJ2-7; D is ambiguous. The CDR3 has 15 amino acids. V was pared by 2 bases and J by 6 bases, with 17 bases between. Germline assignment: CDR1 LGHDT and CDR2 YNNKEL (reference sequence).

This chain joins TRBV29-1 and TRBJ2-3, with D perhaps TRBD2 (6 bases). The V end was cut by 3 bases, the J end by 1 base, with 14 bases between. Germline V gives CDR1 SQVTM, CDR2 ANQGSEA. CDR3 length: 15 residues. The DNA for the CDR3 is TGCAGCGTTGATGGGAGTAGCGGACGCACAGATACGCAGTATTTT. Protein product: CSVDGSSGRTDTQYF.

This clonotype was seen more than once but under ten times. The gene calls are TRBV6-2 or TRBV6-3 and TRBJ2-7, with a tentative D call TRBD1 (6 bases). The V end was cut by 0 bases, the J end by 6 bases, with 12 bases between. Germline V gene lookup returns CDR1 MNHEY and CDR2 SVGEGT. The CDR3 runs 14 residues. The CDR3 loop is CASSYSGNRAEQYF. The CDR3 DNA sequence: TGTGCCAGCAGTTACTCTGGGAACAGGGCCGAGCAGTACTTC.

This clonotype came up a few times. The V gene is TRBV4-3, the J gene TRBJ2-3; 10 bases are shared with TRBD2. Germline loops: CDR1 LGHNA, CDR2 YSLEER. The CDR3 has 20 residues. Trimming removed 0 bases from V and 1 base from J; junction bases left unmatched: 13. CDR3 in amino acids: CASSQDLYSLAGEGTDTQYF. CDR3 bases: TGCGCCAGCAGCCAAGATCTTTATAGTCTAGCGGGAGAAGGCACAGATACGCAGTATTTT.

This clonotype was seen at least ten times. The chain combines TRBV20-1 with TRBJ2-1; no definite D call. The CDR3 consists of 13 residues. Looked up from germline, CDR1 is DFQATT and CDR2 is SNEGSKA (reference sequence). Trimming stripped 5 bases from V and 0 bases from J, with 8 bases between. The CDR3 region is CSAPDASYNEQFF. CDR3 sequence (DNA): TGCAGTGCTCCAGACGCCTCCTACAATGAGCAGTTCTTC.

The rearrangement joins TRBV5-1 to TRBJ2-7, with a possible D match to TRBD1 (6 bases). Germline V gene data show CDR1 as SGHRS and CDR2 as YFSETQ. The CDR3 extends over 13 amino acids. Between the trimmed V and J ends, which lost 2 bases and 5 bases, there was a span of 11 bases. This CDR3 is CASSFYREHEQYF. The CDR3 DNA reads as TGCGCCAGCAGCTTTTACAGGGAGCACGAGCAGTACTTC.

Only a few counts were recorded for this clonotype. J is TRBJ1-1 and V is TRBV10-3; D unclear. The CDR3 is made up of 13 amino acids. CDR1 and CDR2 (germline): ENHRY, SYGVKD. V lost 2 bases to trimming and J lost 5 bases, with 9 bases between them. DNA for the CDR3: TGTGCCATCAGTGAGCTGGAATTTACTGAAGCTTTCTTT. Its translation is CAISELEFTEAFF.

Here the CDR3 reads CSAGVNLEAFF. In nucleotides, the CDR3 is TGCAGTGCTGGGGTTAATCTTGAAGCTTTCTTT. V gene TRBV20-1 combines with J gene TRBJ1-1, with D hard to call. The CDR3 length is 11 residues. Germline V gene lookup returns CDR1 DFQATT and CDR2 SNEGSKA (reference sequence). V lost 5 bases and J lost 7, with 11 bases in between.

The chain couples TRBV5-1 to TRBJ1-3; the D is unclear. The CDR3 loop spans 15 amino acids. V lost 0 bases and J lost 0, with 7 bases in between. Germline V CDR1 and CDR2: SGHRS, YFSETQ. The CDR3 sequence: CASSLDVDSGNTIYF. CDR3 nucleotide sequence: TGCGCCAGCAGCTTGGACGTAGACTCTGGAAACACCATATATTTT. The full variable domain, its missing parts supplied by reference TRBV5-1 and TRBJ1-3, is KAGVTQTPRYLIKTRGQQVTLSCSPISGHRSVSWYQQTPGQGLQFLFEYFSETQRNKGNFPGRFSGRQFSNSRSEMNVSTLELGDSALYLCASSLDVDSGNTIYFGEGSWLTVV.

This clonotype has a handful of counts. The CDR3 coding sequence is TGTGCCAGCAGTCCTTGGGACTCGAACACCGGGGAGCTGTTTTTT. It encodes CASSPWDSNTGELFF. The genes are TRBV27 and TRBJ2-2; D is possibly TRBD2 (6 bases). V lost 5 bases and J lost 0, with 10 bases in between. CDR1 and CDR2 from the germline V gene are MNHEY and SMNVEV (reference sequence). The CDR3 spans 15 residues.

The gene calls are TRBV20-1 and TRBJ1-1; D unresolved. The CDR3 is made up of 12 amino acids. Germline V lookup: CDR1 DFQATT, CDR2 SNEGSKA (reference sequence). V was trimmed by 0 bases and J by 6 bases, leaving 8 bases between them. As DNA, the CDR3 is TGCAGTGCTAGAGATCCGGGGTCTGAAGCTTTCTTT. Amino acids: CSARDPGSEAFF.